These 20 T cell receptor beta chains were all obtained from the same sample, sequenced in a study of CD8 T cells in ankylosing spondylitis (dated by TCRdb to 2017 to 2019). General study outcomes and caveats: A TCR beta motif made up of roughly eight highly homologous amino acid variants appeared to be characteristic of blood from ankylosing spondylitis patients.

Library preparation employed 5' RACE. Instrument on record: Illumina HiSeq 2500. The raw public reads went through TCRdb reprocessing: fastp at Q25, MiXCR clone calling, in-frame beta chains kept. CDR3 protein duplicates are merged, each entry listing the most common genes and DNA. The table for this sample lists 500,000 to 550,000 distinct CDR3 sequences; about 13% of them were counted only once. Around 6.8% of the sample is taken by the ten largest. No antigen has been identified for these receptors. What was sequenced was blood, either unsorted or a sorted T cell fraction (not recorded which). These receptors all stem from a male donor with ankylosing spondylitis.

The table lists this clonotype with many counts. V is TRBV29-1 and J is TRBJ2-1; 11 nucleotides match TRBD1. Germline CDR1 SQVTM, CDR2 ANQGSEA. V trimming: 4 bases; J trimming: 7 bases; junction bases outside the gene matches: 3. The CDR3 covers 13 residues. CDR3 sequence (DNA): TGCAGCGTTGGGGACAGGGGGAGGAATGAGCAGTTCTTC. It yields the protein CSVGDRGRNEQFF.

The rearrangement joins TRBV4-1 to TRBJ1-4; 8 nucleotides agree with TRBD1. CDR1 is MGHRA, CDR2 YSYEKL, per germline. The CDR3 is 16 amino acids. Trimming removed 4 bases from V and 7 bases from J; junction bases left unmatched: 11. CDR3 loop: CASSLTVGTGGEKLFF. The CDR3 DNA reads TGCGCCAGCAGCCTCACGGTGGGGACAGGAGGTGAAAAACTGTTTTTT.

The rearrangement joins TRBV6-1 to TRBJ2-5, with 7 bases aligning to TRBD1. Germline V gene sequence: CDR1 MNHNS, CDR2 SASEGT. V was pared by 4 bases and J by 0 bases, with 8 bases of the junction left unmatched. The CDR3 spans 16 residues. The CDR3, as DNA: TGTGCCAGCAGTGGACGGGACAGAGTGTACCAAGAGACCCAGTACTTC. Amino acids: CASSGRDRVYQETQYF.

The chain is built from TRBV7-9 and TRBJ1-6; possibly TRBD1 for D (6 bases). CDR3 length: 14 residues. Germline-derived CDR1 and CDR2 are SEHNR and FQNEAQ (reference sequence). Deletions cut 10 bases from V and 7 bases from J, with 17 bases between. The CDR3 nucleotides read TGTGCCACCCCCCAGGGGCCAGAGAATTCACCCCTCCACTTT. Translating gives CATPQGPENSPLHF.

The chain is built from TRBV20-1 and TRBJ1-3; no clear D gene. The CDR3 has 14 residues. V was cut by 0 bases and J by 0 bases, with 6 bases left in between. Germline V CDR1 and CDR2: DFQATT, SNEGSKA (reference sequence). CDR3 protein: CSARDTSSGNTIYF. CDR3 in DNA: TGCAGTGCTAGAGATACTAGCTCTGGAAACACCATATATTTT.

V and J are TRBV19 and TRBJ1-5; 7 bases align to TRBD1. Germline trimming cut 3 bases from V and 7 bases from J; bases unmatched to any gene: 6. CDR1 and CDR2 (germline): LNHDA, SQIVND (reference sequence). The CDR3 has 14 amino acids. CDR3 nucleotide sequence: TGTGCCAGTAGTATGACAGGGTCAAGGCAGCCCCAGCATTTT. The encoded protein is CASSMTGSRQPQHF.

This chain links TRBV7-8 with TRBJ2-1; a weak D match, TRBD1 (5 bases). CDR1 is SGHVS and CDR2 is FQNEAQ in the germline V gene. The CDR3 extends over 16 amino acids. V was shortened by 2 bases and J by 2 bases, with 13 bases between the two germline ends. CDR3 coding DNA: TGTGCCAGCAGCTTAAGTTGGCAGGGAACCTACAATGAGCAGTTCTTC. Translating gives CASSLSWQGTYNEQFF.

The gene calls are TRBV5-6 and TRBJ1-4; the D is unclear. Looked up from germline, CDR1 is SGHDT and CDR2 is YYEEEE. Trimming shortened V by 0 bases and J by 8 bases, and 14 bases separated the two germline ends. The CDR3 length is 15 residues. As DNA, the CDR3 is TGTGCCAGCAGCTTGGTAAACGGTGCCGCGGAAAAACTGTTTTTT. It yields the protein CASSLVNGAAEKLFF.

About this clonotype itself: At one boundary the junction diverges from the germline segment, which might be a read error. The V call is TRBV6-5, the J call TRBJ1-4, with D unclear. This CDR3 comprises 14 residues. Germline V gives CDR1 MNHEY, CDR2 SVGAGI. The CDR3 nucleotides are TGTGCCTGCAGTTATGTTTCGTCTAATGAAAAACTGTTTTTT. Translating gives CACSYVSSNEKLFF.

The V call is TRBV10-3, the J call TRBJ2-2; maybe TRBD2 (6 bases). Trimming took off 2 bases at V and 0 bases at J, with 10 bases between the two ends. The CDR3 is 16 residues long. Germline-derived CDR1 and CDR2 are ENHRY and SYGVKD. The CDR3 region is CAISETGTSNTGELFF. The CDR3 DNA is TGTGCCATCAGTGAGACCGGGACTTCGAACACCGGGGAGCTGTTTTTT.

A few counts support this clonotype. The chain joins TRBV20-1 to TRBJ1-1; unclear D gene. Looked up from germline, CDR1 is DFQATT and CDR2 is SNEGSKA (reference sequence). The V and J ends lost 3 bases and 2 bases respectively, with 19 bases between them. The CDR3 has 16 amino acids. The CDR3 DNA follows: TGCAGTGCTAGCCTGGGGAACCCGTCTTCTAACACTGAAGCTTTCTTT. Encoded protein: CSASLGNPSSNTEAFF.

This clonotype showed up many times. The V gene is TRBV29-1, the J gene TRBJ1-5; D is perhaps TRBD1 (5 bases). The CDR3 length is 13 residues. CDR1 is SQVTM and CDR2 is ANQGSEA in the germline V gene. Trimming shortened V by 4 bases and J by 3 bases, and 10 bases separated the two germline ends. The CDR3: CSVATGLNQPQHF. DNA of the CDR3: TGCAGCGTTGCCACAGGTCTCAATCAGCCCCAGCATTTT.

The table lists this clonotype with a few counts. J is TRBJ1-1 and V is TRBV20-1; D unresolved. Trimming took 8 bases from V and 4 from J, leaving 17 bases between them. This CDR3 region has 13 residues. Germline CDR1 is DFQATT and CDR2 is SNEGSKA (reference sequence). CDR3 sequence reads: CSPPARLGTEAFF. The CDR3 DNA reads as TGCAGTCCACCCGCCAGGTTGGGCACTGAAGCTTTCTTT.

Many counts were recorded for this clonotype. This chain uses TRBV20-1 with TRBJ1-2; 8 bases agree with TRBD1. CDR1 DFQATT and CDR2 SNEGSKA come from the germline V gene (reference sequence). This CDR3 is built from 12 residues. V dropped 5 bases and J dropped 5; count of bases not matched to a gene: 4. This CDR3 is CSARTGWYGYTF. Written as DNA, the CDR3 is TGCAGTGCTCGGACAGGGTGGTATGGCTACACCTTC.

This clonotype was seen once. The DNA for the CDR3 is TGTGCCAGCAGCTTACTGGGCAGGGGGGGCCAAGAGACCCAGTACTTC. Amino acid sequence: CASSLLGRGGQETQYF. The rearrangement uses TRBV7-8 and TRBJ2-5, with D perhaps matching TRBD1 or TRBD2 (7 bases each). Looked up from germline, CDR1 is SGHVS and CDR2 is FQNEAQ. The CDR3 contains 16 residues. Trimming left V 2 bases short and J 1 base short, with 14 bases between. The whole variable domain, remainder taken from reference TRBV7-8 and TRBJ2-5, is GAGVSQSPRYKVAKRGQDVALRCDPISGHVSLFWYQQALGQGPEFLTYFQNEAQLDKSGLPSDRFFAERPEGSVSTLKIQRTQQEDSAVYLCASSLLGRGGQETQYFGPGTRLLVL.

This clonotype was recorded many times. The V and J genes are TRBV7-9 and TRBJ2-2; TRBD2 is a possible D gene (6 bases). Germline lookup yields CDR1 SEHNR and CDR2 FQNEAQ (reference sequence). Trimming pared 5 bases from V and 2 bases from J, leaving 9 bases between. There are 14 residues in the CDR3. CDR3 coding DNA: TGTGCCAGCAGCCAACTAGCAAACACCGGGGAGCTGTTTTTT. Its protein product is CASSQLANTGELFF.

The gene calls are TRBV5-1 and TRBJ1-1; no firm D call. There are 13 residues in the CDR3. Germline-derived CDR1 and CDR2 are SGHRS and YFSETQ. Between the trimmed V and J ends, which lost 6 bases and 1 base, there was a span of 10 bases. The DNA for the CDR3 is TGCGCCAGCAAGCCAGGCCCGAACACTGAAGCTTTCTTT. Its translation: CASKPGPNTEAFF.

This clonotype came up a few times. The chain couples TRBV7-2 to TRBJ2-7; D unclear. This CDR3 comprises 11 residues. The germline gives CDR1 SGHTA, CDR2 FQGNSA. The V and J ends lost 5 bases and 7 bases respectively, with 9 bases between them. The chain's CDR3 is CASSPGREQYF. As DNA, the CDR3 is TGTGCCAGCAGCCCCGGCAGGGAGCAGTACTTC.

This chain joins TRBV11-1 and TRBJ2-3, with 7 nucleotides matching TRBD1. Germline V gives CDR1 SGHAT, CDR2 FQDESV (reference sequence). The V and J ends lost 3 bases and 2 bases, in that order; junction bases with no gene match: 23. This CDR3 region has 21 residues. The CDR3 is CASSFSARDSIPTKFTDTQYF. CDR3 DNA sequence: TGTGCCAGCAGCTTTTCTGCCCGGGACAGCATACCTACTAAGTTCACAGATACGCAGTATTTT.

The table lists this clonotype with many counts. The chain joins TRBV7-9 to TRBJ1-5; 10 nucleotides line up with TRBD1. The germline CDR1 and CDR2 sequences are SEHNR and FQNEAQ (reference sequence). The CDR3 sequence is 17 residues long. With V trimmed by 1 base and J by 3 bases, 6 bases remained unmatched. The CDR3 bases are TGTGCCAGCAGCTTAGGGCTAGGACAGGGGGACAATCAGCCCCAGCATTTT. Translated: CASSLGLGQGDNQPQHF. The full variable domain, in which reference TRBV7-9 and TRBJ1-5 provide the parts outside the CDR3, is DTGVSQNPRHKITKRGQNVTFRCDPISEHNRLYWYRQTLGQGPEFLTYFQNEAQLEKSRLLSDRFSAERPKGSFSTLEIQRTEQGDSAMYLCASSLGLGQGDNQPQHFGDGTRLSIL.